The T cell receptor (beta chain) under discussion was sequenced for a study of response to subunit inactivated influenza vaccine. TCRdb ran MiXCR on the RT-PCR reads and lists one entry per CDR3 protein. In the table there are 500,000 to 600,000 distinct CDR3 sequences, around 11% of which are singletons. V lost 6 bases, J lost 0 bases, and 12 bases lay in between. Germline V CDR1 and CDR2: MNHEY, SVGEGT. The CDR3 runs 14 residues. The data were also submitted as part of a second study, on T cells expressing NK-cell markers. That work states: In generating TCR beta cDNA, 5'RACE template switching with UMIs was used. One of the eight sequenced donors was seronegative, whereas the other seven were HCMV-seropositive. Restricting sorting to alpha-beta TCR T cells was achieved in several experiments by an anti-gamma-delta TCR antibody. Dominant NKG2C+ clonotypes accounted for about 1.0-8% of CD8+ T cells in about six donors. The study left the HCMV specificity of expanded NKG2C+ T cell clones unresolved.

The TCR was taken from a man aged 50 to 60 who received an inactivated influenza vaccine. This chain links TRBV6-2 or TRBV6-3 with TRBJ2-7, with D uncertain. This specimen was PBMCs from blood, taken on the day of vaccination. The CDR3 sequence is CASSPPSFSYEQYF. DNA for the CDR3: TGTGCCAGCAGCCCCCCATCCTTCTCCTACGAGCAGTACTTC.